This T cell receptor beta chain appears in the sequencing data of a study of blood T cell repertoires in COVID-19 (dated by TCRdb to 2018 to 2021). At the level of the whole study: Samples from collaborators originated in the United States, Italy and Spain and spanned both the acute and convalescent phases of COVID-19. The prospective study material was composed of cDNA or gDNA derived from T cells, B-cell-depleted T cells, or PBMCs. Deeply sampled blood TCRbeta repertoires from subjects exposed to, actively infected with, or recovered from COVID-19 were included in the dataset. The repertoires were released in a freely available public database intended as a resource for research on the immune response to SARS-CoV-2. Samples were obtained from the ongoing ImmuneRACE study (first 160 participants) and from over 1,000 subjects provided by 6 global collaborators. The sample metadata nearly always contained a de-identified subject ID, COVID-19 status, age in years and sex. Where available, HLA class I and class II types were obtained from metadata supplied by the sample provider rather than from assay-based typing.

The immunoSEQ Assay, a bias-controlled multiplex PCR, was used to amplify TCRbeta CDR3 regions from genomic DNA. On the study's bioinformatics: The number of nucleated cells in each sample was estimated from the amplification of reference gene primers within the assay. Sequence reads were collapsed and filtered to measure the absolute abundance of every unique TCRbeta CDR3 rearrangement. For each sample, productive Simpson clonality was calculated as the square root of Simpson's diversity index over productive rearrangements. TCRdb limited this immuneACCESS table to in-frame rearrangements with V and J called. A share of clones is missing; checked studies link under half to unresolved V genes, and the rest is unexplained. V and J calls and clone size are as listed in that table; D and trimming were resolved from the DNA. This sample is represented by some 56,000 clones; more than 75% of them were singletons. The top ten clones comprise around 7.1% of the sample.

Study-level results and caveats: The amount of clinical and demographic metadata varied by source and participant and was provided uncurated.

As encoded in the germline V gene, CDR1 is SGHTA while CDR2 is FQGNSA. Relative to germline, V is missing 4 bases and J is missing 4 bases, with 7 bases of the junction outside any gene match. The CDR3 goes from the cysteine to the phenylalanine over 16 residues. Solely the CDR3 DNA is kept, with 48 bases framed from the first base. At one collaborating source in Seattle, patients were enrolled during active infection and were followed longitudinally through the course of disease. Whole blood was collected in K2EDTA tubes by collaborating institutions according to the institutions' own protocols. For TCRbeta analysis, collaborators shipped samples as frozen whole blood, isolated PBMCs, or DNA extracted from either of those sample types. A note on this clone: The antigen this receptor binds is unknown. Base quality data are lacking; no much larger clone is found one base away.

Sequences were obtained from peripheral blood. This receptor was taken from a woman aged 60-70 years with COVID-19, enrolled during active disease. This sequence uses TRBV7-2 and TRBJ2-3; a stretch of 11 junction bases matches TRBD2. Here the CDR3 is given as CASSSGLAGGADTQYF. The base sequence is TGTGCCAGCAGCTCGGGGTTAGCGGGAGGGGCAGATACGCAGTATTTT.